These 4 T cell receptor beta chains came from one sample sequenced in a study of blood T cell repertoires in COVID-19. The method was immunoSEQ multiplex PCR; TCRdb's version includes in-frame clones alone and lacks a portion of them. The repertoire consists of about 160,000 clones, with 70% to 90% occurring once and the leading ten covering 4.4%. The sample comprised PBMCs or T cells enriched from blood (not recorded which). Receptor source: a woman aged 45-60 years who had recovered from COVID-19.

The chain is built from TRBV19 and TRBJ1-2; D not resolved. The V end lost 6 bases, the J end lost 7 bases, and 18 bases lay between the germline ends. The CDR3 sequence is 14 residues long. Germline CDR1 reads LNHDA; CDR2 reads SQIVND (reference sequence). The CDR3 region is CASRFEGWSTGYTF. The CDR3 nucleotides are TGTGCCAGTAGGTTTGAGGGATGGTCTACTGGCTACACCTTC.

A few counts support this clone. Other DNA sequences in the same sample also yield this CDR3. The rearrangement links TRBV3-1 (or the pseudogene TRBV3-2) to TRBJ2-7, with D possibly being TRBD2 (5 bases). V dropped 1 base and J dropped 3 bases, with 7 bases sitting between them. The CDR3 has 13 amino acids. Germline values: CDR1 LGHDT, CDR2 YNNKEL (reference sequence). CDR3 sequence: CASSQGGVYEQYV. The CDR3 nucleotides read TGTGCCAGCAGCCAAGGGGGAGTCTACGAGCAGTACGTC.

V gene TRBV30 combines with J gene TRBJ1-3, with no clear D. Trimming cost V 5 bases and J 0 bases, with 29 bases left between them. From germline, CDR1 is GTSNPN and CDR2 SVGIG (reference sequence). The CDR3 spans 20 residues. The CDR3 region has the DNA TGTGCCTGGGCCGTCGTGATAGGTTGCTTACAGTACTTCTCTGGAAACACCATATATTTT. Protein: CAWAVVIGCLQYFSGNTIYF.

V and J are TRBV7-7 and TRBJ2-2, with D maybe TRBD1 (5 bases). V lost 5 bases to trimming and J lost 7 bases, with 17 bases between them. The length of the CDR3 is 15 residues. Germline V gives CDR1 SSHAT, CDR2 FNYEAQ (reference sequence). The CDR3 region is CASSTLTASGGELFF. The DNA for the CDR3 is TGTGCCAGCAGCACCCTGACAGCCTCTGGCGGGGAGCTGTTTTTT.